A single sample is the source of the 16 T cell receptor beta chains below, sequenced in a study of cytomegalovirus exposure and HLA in healthy donors. This PCR relied on a set of 60 Vbeta primers and 13 Jbeta primers. Generated by immunoSEQ multiplex PCR, the TCRdb table keeps only in-frame clones and is missing some. The sample lists approximately 150,000 clones, 65% to 70% occurring once. Sequencing was done on a sample of PBMCs. Receptor source: a man aged 25 to 45 in good health and CMV-seropositive.

This rearrangement joins TRBV18 to TRBJ2-3, with TRBD1 matching over 8 bases. Germline V gene lookup returns CDR1 KGHSH and CDR2 LQKENI. The CDR3 sequence is 15 residues long. Losses at the gene ends were 6 bases for V and 0 bases for J; bases not matched to a gene: 5. The CDR3 coding sequence is TGTGCCAGCTCCCTAGGGACAGGAAGCACAGATACGCAGTATTTT. As protein: CASSLGTGSTDTQYF.

This clone has a single count. The chain combines TRBV7-2 with TRBJ2-5; TRBD1 aligns across 8 bases. Germline loops: CDR1 SGHTA, CDR2 FQGNSA. After removal of 5 bases from V and 5 bases from J, the junction contained 10 bases not matched to a gene. CDR3 length: 15 amino acids. The CDR3, as DNA: TGTGCCAGCAGCCCTAGGACAGGGCCTAGGGAGACCCAGTACTTC. Encoded protein: CASSPRTGPRETQYF.

J is TRBJ2-5 and V is TRBV4-1; 8 bases are a match to TRBD2. The V and J ends lost 0 bases and 11 bases, in that order; junction bases with no gene match: 17. There are 17 residues in the CDR3. CDR1 and CDR2 (germline): MGHRA, YSYEKL. CDR3 protein: CASSQDHHGLAQKEQYF. CDR3 sequence (DNA): TGCGCCAGCAGCCAAGATCACCACGGACTAGCACAAAAGGAGCAGTACTTC.

The sample holds one count of this clone. This sequence joins TRBV7-6 and TRBJ2-3, with D possibly TRBD1 on 6 matching bases. From germline, CDR1 is SGHVS and CDR2 FNYEAQ. There are 16 residues in the CDR3. The germline V and J ends were trimmed by 3 bases and 1 base, with 14 bases remaining between them. In DNA form, the CDR3 reads TGTGCCAGCAGCTTTCCGCAGGGGACGGGCACAGATACGCAGTATTTT. Its translation: CASSFPQGTGTDTQYF.

V and J are TRBV4-1 and TRBJ2-1; D is perhaps TRBD2 (6 bases). The CDR3 spans 14 residues. The V end lost 0 bases, the J end lost 7 bases, and 10 bases lay between the germline ends. Germline V gene lookup returns CDR1 MGHRA and CDR2 YSYEKL. In DNA form, the CDR3 reads TGCGCCAGCAGCCAAGACGCGGCGGGGAATGAGCAGTTCTTC. Protein: CASSQDAAGNEQFF.

V usage is TRBV11-1 and J usage is TRBJ2-3; 10 nucleotides line up with TRBD1. V was pared by 4 bases and J by 2 bases, with 3 bases of the junction left unmatched. Germline values: CDR1 SGHAT, CDR2 FQDESV (reference sequence). The CDR3 runs to 15 residues. DNA for the CDR3: TGTGCCAGCAGCTCGGGACAGGGGACCACAGATACGCAGTATTTT. Protein sequence: CASSSGQGTTDTQYF.

The chain recombines TRBV9 with TRBJ1-1, with 8 nucleotides matching TRBD1. CDR3 size: 15 residues. CDR1 and CDR2 from the germline V gene are SGDLS and YYNGEE. The V gene end was trimmed by 4 bases and the J gene end by 3 bases; junction bases not matched to a gene: 8. This CDR3 is CASSPGDRPYTEAFF. Here the CDR3 DNA reads TGTGCCAGCAGCCCAGGGGACAGGCCTTACACTGAAGCTTTCTTT.

This sequence joins TRBV6-5 and TRBJ2-7; 14 bases align to TRBD2. The CDR3 is 14 residues long. The V and J ends lost 6 bases and 6 bases, in that order; junction bases with no gene match: 4. The germline gives CDR1 MNHEY, CDR2 SVGAGI. The CDR3 region is CASRGLAGVGEQYF. DNA for the CDR3: TGTGCCAGCAGGGGACTAGCGGGAGTCGGCGAGCAGTACTTC.

The chain combines TRBV5-3 with TRBJ2-5, with a possible D match to TRBD2 (5 bases). TRBV5-3 is flagged as an ORF with uncertain function. The CDR3 spans 17 residues. V lost 3 bases to trimming and J lost 10 bases, with 28 bases between them. CDR3 in DNA: TGTGCCAGAAGCTGGTACCAAATACAGCGGCCCCAAAAGGACCAGTACTTC. This codes for CARSWYQIQRPQKDQYF.

J is TRBJ2-7 and V is TRBV28, with a tentative D call TRBD1 (6 bases). Trimming removed 8 bases from V and 6 bases from J, with 17 bases in between. CDR1 and CDR2 from the germline V gene are MDHEN and SYDVKM. The CDR3 is 13 amino acids. As DNA, the CDR3 is TGTGCCAGCGCGCACTACAGGGATCCCGAGCAGTACTTC. This sequence encodes CASAHYRDPEQYF. The complete variable domain, with remaining parts taken from reference TRBV28 and TRBJ2-7, reads DVKVTQSSRYLVKRTGEKVFLECVQDMDHENMFWYRQDPGLGLRLIYFSYDVKMKEKGDIPEGYSVSREKKERFSLILESASTNQTSMYLCASAHYRDPEQYFGPGTRLTVT.

The V call is TRBV4-2, the J call TRBJ2-7, with a tentative D call TRBD2 (6 bases). The V gene lost 1 base and the J gene lost 2 bases, with 12 bases spanning the gap. The CDR3 spans 15 residues. The germline V gene has CDR1 LGHNA and CDR2 YNFKEQ. The chain's CDR3 is CASSQAAGTAYEQYF. CDR3 nucleotides: TGTGCCAGCAGCCAAGCGGCGGGGACGGCCTACGAGCAGTACTTC.

V gene TRBV2 combines with J gene TRBJ2-7, with D possibly matching TRBD2 (5 bases). Per the germline V gene, CDR1 is SNHLY and CDR2 is FYNNEI. The V gene lost 2 bases and the J gene lost 3 bases, with 14 bases spanning the gap. This CDR3 comprises 15 residues. Here the CDR3 reads CASSEISTRDYEQYF. CDR3 in DNA: TGTGCCAGCAGTGAAATTTCTACTAGAGACTACGAGCAGTACTTC.

V gene TRBV19 combines with J gene TRBJ1-2; D not resolved. Germline CDR1 LNHDA, CDR2 SQIVND (reference sequence). This CDR3 contains 14 residues. Trimming removed 4 bases from V and 2 bases from J, with 11 bases in between. CDR3 sequence reads: CASSRSEANYGYTF. CDR3 DNA: TGTGCCAGTAGTAGATCCGAAGCGAACTATGGCTACACCTTC.

The gene calls are TRBV11-2 and TRBJ2-3, with D possibly being TRBD1 (6 bases). V was trimmed by 4 bases and J by 2 bases, leaving 19 bases between them. The CDR3 loop spans 17 amino acids. Looked up from germline, CDR1 is SGHAT and CDR2 is FQNNGV. This chain's CDR3 is CASSSGMDSLYTDTQYF. The CDR3 nucleotides read TGTGCCAGCAGCTCAGGAATGGACAGCCTATACACAGATACGCAGTATTTT.

CDR3 region: CASSPRESGISTDTQYF. Written as DNA, the CDR3 is TGTGCCAGCAGCCCCCGCGAAAGCGGGATCTCAACAGATACGCAGTATTTT. The V call is TRBV13, the J call TRBJ2-3, with 7 bases aligning to TRBD2. The germline gives CDR1 PRHDT, CDR2 FYEKMQ (reference sequence). This CDR3 region has 17 residues. V was pared by 5 bases and J by 3 bases, with 14 bases of the junction left unmatched.

This chain links TRBV6-5 with TRBJ1-2; D gene uncertain. The CDR3 is 15 amino acids. Trimming removed 0 bases from V and 4 bases from J, with 12 bases in between. Germline V gene lookup returns CDR1 MNHEY and CDR2 SVGAGI. The CDR3 reads CASSYSQRPVYGYTF. CDR3 nucleotide sequence: TGTGCCAGCAGTTACTCCCAGAGGCCAGTCTATGGCTACACCTTC.